These 29 T cell receptor beta chains originate from one sample sequenced in a study of CD8 T cells in Susac syndrome. Random hexamers were used to reverse transcribe an amount of roughly 0.45 to 1 ug RNA. TCRdb fed the immunoSEQ multiplex PCR reads into MiXCR, producing one record per CDR3 protein. The sample holds approximately 180,000 distinct CDR3 sequences, almost 96% seen once. The sequencing sample was made of CD4+ T cells from PBMCs. Receptors originate from a human donor with multiple sclerosis.

The genes are TRBV28 and TRBJ1-2; 8 nucleotides align to TRBD1. Per germline, CDR1 MDHEN and CDR2 SYDVKM. V was pared by 10 bases and J by 3 bases, with 10 bases of the junction left unmatched. The CDR3 length is 14 residues. This chain's CDR3 is CATSPDRVHYGYTF. The DNA of the CDR3 is TGTGCCACTTCTCCGGACAGGGTGCACTATGGCTACACCTTC.

The chain links TRBV3-1 to TRBJ2-7, with no clear D. The ends were cut back, 4 bases at V and 5 bases at J, with 12 bases in the middle. This CDR3 is 13 amino acids long. Germline CDR1 is LGHDT and CDR2 is YNNKEL (reference sequence). The CDR3 DNA reads as TGTGCCAGCAGCCCTCCAACCGTCCACGAGCAGTACTTC. As protein: CASSPPTVHEQYF.

This clonotype is a singleton in its sample. The rearrangement links TRBV7-9 to TRBJ2-5; 7 bases map to TRBD2. V lost 5 bases, J lost 3 bases, and 9 bases stayed unmatched. The length of the CDR3 is 15 residues. Per the germline V gene, CDR1 is SEHNR and CDR2 is FQNEAQ (reference sequence). CDR3 sequence (DNA): TGTGCCAGCAGCAACACCCTAGGGACTAAAGAGACCCAGTACTTC. This translates into CASSNTLGTKETQYF.

This clonotype appeared a single time. The chain links TRBV29-1 to TRBJ2-3, with a possible D match to TRBD1 (6 bases). Germline V lookup: CDR1 SQVTM, CDR2 ANQGSEA. This CDR3 comprises 15 residues. V dropped 2 bases and J dropped 2 bases, with 14 bases sitting between them. The CDR3 DNA is TGCAGCGTTGAACTTCGACAGGATCCCACAGATACGCAGTATTTT. Its translation: CSVELRQDPTDTQYF.

V and J are TRBV28 and TRBJ2-3, with D maybe TRBD2 (7 bases). Germline CDR1 MDHEN, CDR2 SYDVKM. The V end lost 6 bases, the J end lost 3 bases, and 22 bases lay between the germline ends. CDR3 length equals 17 residues. Written as DNA, the CDR3 is TGTGCCAGCAGCCAATTAAGGGGGGGTTTCGGGACAGATACGCAGTATTTT. Its protein product is CASSQLRGGFGTDTQYF. The full variable domain, completed using reference TRBV28 and TRBJ2-3, is DVKVTQSSRYLVKRTGEKVFLECVQDMDHENMFWYRQDPGLGLRLIYFSYDVKMKEKGDIPEGYSVSREKKERFSLILESASTNQTSMYLCASSQLRGGFGTDTQYFGPGTRLTVL.

The chain joins TRBV29-1 to TRBJ1-2; TRBD1 agrees at 7 bases. V was pared by 6 bases and J by 8 bases, with 12 bases of the junction left unmatched. Germline CDR1 is SQVTM and CDR2 is ANQGSEA. The CDR3 sequence is 13 residues long. As DNA, the CDR3 is TGCAGCGTCTCGTTAGGGGGCGCGGGCGGCTACACCTTC. It translates to CSVSLGGAGGYTF.

The chain recombines TRBV5-1 with TRBJ1-2; no firm D call. The CDR3 is 13 residues long. The V end was cut by 5 bases, the J end by 8 bases, with 16 bases between. Per the germline V gene, CDR1 is SGHRS and CDR2 is YFSETQ. The CDR3: CASSPGPPLGYTF. The CDR3 DNA reads TGCGCCAGCAGTCCAGGTCCGCCCCTAGGCTACACCTTC.

This chain links TRBV28 with TRBJ2-7; no reliable D call. The germline V and J ends were trimmed by 4 bases and 2 bases, with 6 bases remaining between them. Germline CDR1 is MDHEN and CDR2 is SYDVKM. This CDR3 is built from 12 residues. CDR3 in amino acids: CASSSHAYEQYF. CDR3 nucleotide sequence: TGTGCCAGCAGTTCTCATGCCTACGAGCAGTACTTC.

The V gene is TRBV6-5, the J gene TRBJ2-1; a possible D gene is TRBD2 (5 bases). CDR3 length equals 14 residues. Germline CDR1 and CDR2: MNHEY and SVGAGI. V was shortened by 2 bases and J by 10 bases, with 15 bases between the two germline ends. CDR3 residues: CASSYVAPSGEQFF. In nucleotides, the CDR3 is TGTGCCAGCAGTTACGTGGCCCCCTCGGGGGAGCAGTTCTTC.

The V gene is TRBV9, the J gene TRBJ2-5; D is unresolved. This CDR3 is built from 13 residues. The V end was cut by 4 bases, the J end by 5 bases, with 12 bases between. Germline lookup yields CDR1 SGDLS and CDR2 YYNGEE. The CDR3 region has the DNA TGTGCCAGCAGCTGGGCCCCGCGGGAGACCCAGTACTTC. Residues: CASSWAPRETQYF.

This chain connects TRBV29-1 to TRBJ2-5; 9 nucleotides match TRBD2. J lost 6 bases, V lost 6 bases, and 5 bases had no gene match. The CDR3 length is 12 residues. Germline-derived CDR1 and CDR2 are SQVTM and ANQGSEA. The CDR3 DNA reads TGCAGCGTCCACGGGACTAGCCAGACCCAGTACTTC. Protein sequence: CSVHGTSQTQYF. The full variable domain, completed using reference TRBV29-1 and TRBJ2-5, is SAVISQKPSRDICQRGTSLTIQCQVDSQVTMMFWYRQQPGQSLTLIATANQGSEATYESGFVIDKFPISRPNLTFSTLTVSNMSPEDSSIYLCSVHGTSQTQYFGPGTRLLVL.

This rearrangement joins TRBV20-1 to TRBJ1-1; possibly TRBD1 for D (5 bases). The CDR3 covers 15 residues. V was cut by 5 bases and J by 0 bases, with 16 bases left in between. Germline V gene data show CDR1 as DFQATT and CDR2 as SNEGSKA (reference sequence). The CDR3 region has the DNA TGCAGTGCTTTACATCCGGGGCAGATGAACACTGAAGCTTTCTTT. Translating gives CSALHPGQMNTEAFF.

The V and J genes are TRBV9 and TRBJ2-7; D is ambiguous. V was shortened by 3 bases and J by 1 base, with 11 bases between the two germline ends. CDR3 length: 14 residues. Germline V gene data show CDR1 as SGDLS and CDR2 as YYNGEE. The DNA for the CDR3 is TGTGCCAGCAGCGCAAGCGATGGATCCTACGAGCAGTACTTC. This encodes CASSASDGSYEQYF.

V is TRBV11-3 and J is TRBJ1-6; a weak D match, TRBD1 (5 bases). CDR1 is SGHNT, CDR2 YENEEA, per germline. The CDR3 totals 16 residues. V lost 4 bases, J lost 9 bases, and 19 bases lay in between. The CDR3 DNA follows: TGTGCCAGCAGCTCCCAATCACGGGACGGAGTTTCACCCCTCCACTTT. Protein product: CASSSQSRDGVSPLHF.

The chain employs TRBV19 and TRBJ2-1; 11 bases map to TRBD2. After removal of 6 bases from V and 7 bases from J, the junction contained 11 bases not matched to a gene. Per germline, CDR1 LNHDA and CDR2 SQIVND (reference sequence). CDR3 length: 16 amino acids. The CDR3 here is CASSPRLAGLVNEQFF. The DNA of the CDR3 is TGTGCCAGTAGCCCTCGACTAGCGGGGTTAGTGAATGAGCAGTTCTTC.

The chain uses TRBV6-2 or TRBV6-3 and TRBJ1-5, with 7 bases matching TRBD1. V lost 4 bases, J lost 4 bases, and 7 bases stayed unmatched. The CDR3 loop spans 15 amino acids. The germline CDR1 and CDR2 sequences are MNHEY and SVGEGT. CDR3 nucleotides: TGTGCCAGCAGTTCCGGGACAGCCAGAAATCAGCCCCAGCATTTT. It specifies CASSSGTARNQPQHF.

The CDR3 sequence is CASSQQDRGPNEQFF. CDR3 in DNA: TGTGCCAGCAGCCAACAGGACAGGGGGCCTAATGAGCAGTTCTTC. The chain combines TRBV5-4 with TRBJ2-1; 11 bases align to TRBD1. This CDR3 comprises 15 residues. Germline CDR1 and CDR2: SGHNT and YYREEE (reference sequence). V lost 4 bases, J lost 7 bases, and 7 bases stayed unmatched.

CDR3 sequence reads: CAWSPPQLIPYNEQFF. The CDR3 DNA sequence: TGTGCCTGGAGCCCCCCCCAGCTAATACCCTACAATGAGCAGTTCTTC. The chain uses TRBV30 and TRBJ2-1, with D unclear. The CDR3 is made up of 16 amino acids. Germline assignment: CDR1 GTSNPN and CDR2 SVGIG (reference sequence). Trimming removed 3 bases at V and 2 bases at J, with 17 bases between. The full variable domain, completed using reference TRBV30 and TRBJ2-1, is SQTIHQWPATLVQPVGSPLSLECTVEGTSNPNLYWYRQAAGRGLQLLFYSVGIGQISSEVPQNLSASRPQDRQFILSSKKLLLSDSGFYLCAWSPPQLIPYNEQFFGPGTRLTVL.

The chain joins TRBV5-8 to TRBJ2-1, with TRBD2 identical over 12 bases. The CDR3 is 15 residues long. Per germline, CDR1 SGHTS and CDR2 YDEGEE. Trimming at V came to 4 bases and at J to 6 bases, leaving 5 bases not matched to a gene. DNA of the CDR3: TGTGCCAGCAGCCATCTAGCGGGGGGGCTCAATGAGCAGTTCTTC. It translates to CASSHLAGGLNEQFF.

The chain combines TRBV5-1 with TRBJ2-1; the D gene is possibly TRBD1 (5 bases). Germline-derived CDR1 and CDR2 are SGHRS and YFSETQ. The CDR3 loop spans 14 amino acids. Trimming pared 4 bases from V and 6 bases from J, leaving 14 bases between. The CDR3 bases are TGCGCCAGCAGCCGTACAGGAACAGTCAATGAGCAGTTCTTC. This gives the protein CASSRTGTVNEQFF.

The rearrangement uses TRBV2 and TRBJ1-2, with no clear D. Trimming removed 4 bases at V and 8 bases at J, with 11 bases between. The CDR3 runs 12 residues. Germline values: CDR1 SNHLY, CDR2 FYNNEI. The CDR3 bases are TGTGCCAGCAGTGCGTCCGGGGTCGGCTACACCTTC. It is translated as CASSASGVGYTF.

V is TRBV30 and J is TRBJ1-5; TRBD1 agrees at 8 bases. Germline V lookup: CDR1 GTSNPN, CDR2 SVGIG (reference sequence). The length of the CDR3 is 13 residues. The ends lost 4 bases at V and 5 bases at J; junction bases unmatched: 4. CDR3 DNA: TGTGCCTGGACGGACAGGGCTGATCAGCCCCAGCATTTT. Encoded protein: CAWTDRADQPQHF.

The chain recombines TRBV11-1 with TRBJ1-2; no definite D call. Germline CDR1 and CDR2: SGHAT and FQDESV (reference sequence). The CDR3 totals 14 residues. V was clipped by 5 bases and J by 7 bases, with 17 bases between them. The CDR3 DNA sequence: TGTGCCAGCAGCCTAGACGTGATGTCGGGTGGCTACACCTTC. Translation gives CASSLDVMSGGYTF.

The V gene is TRBV4-3, the J gene TRBJ2-1, with D perhaps being TRBD1 or TRBD2 (5 bases each). Per the germline V gene, CDR1 is LGHNA and CDR2 is YSLEER. The CDR3 is made up of 15 amino acids. The V and J ends lost 1 base and 16 bases respectively, with 23 bases between them. The CDR3 nucleotides read TGCGCCAGCAGCCAAGTGGTGGGGCTTAACCAGCGGCAATTCTTC. Translated: CASSQVVGLNQRQFF.

The CDR3 sequence: CSVDSGLDEQFF. The CDR3 DNA is TGCAGCGTTGATTCAGGGTTGGATGAGCAGTTCTTC. The chain couples TRBV29-1 to TRBJ2-1, with D perhaps TRBD1 (5 bases). V was trimmed by 3 bases and J by 8 bases, leaving 11 bases between them. Germline loops: CDR1 SQVTM, CDR2 ANQGSEA. CDR3 length equals 12 residues.

The V call is TRBV7-9, the J call TRBJ1-2; 7 bases agree with TRBD1. There are 14 residues in the CDR3. V was pared by 1 base and J by 4 bases, with 3 bases of the junction left unmatched. Per germline, CDR1 SEHNR and CDR2 FQNEAQ (reference sequence). DNA of the CDR3: TGTGCCAGCAGCTTAGAATACAGGGGCTATGGCTACACCTTC. Translation gives CASSLEYRGYGYTF.

The rearrangement joins TRBV20-1 to TRBJ1-1; the D is unclear. The ends were cut back, 5 bases at V and 1 base at J, with 5 bases in the middle. Germline-derived CDR1 and CDR2 are DFQATT and SNEGSKA (reference sequence). This CDR3 is 11 amino acids long. The CDR3 loop is CSASGNTEAFF. CDR3 DNA sequence: TGCAGTGCTTCCGGGAACACTGAAGCTTTCTTT.

The chain carries TRBV27 and TRBJ1-2; D is undetermined. V lost 1 base and J 7 bases, leaving 19 bases between the germline ends. In germline, CDR1 is MNHEY, CDR2 SMNVEV (reference sequence). The CDR3 contains 16 residues. The CDR3 DNA reads as TGTGCCAGCAGTTTATTGGCAGTCGATGATACCTTTGGCTACACCTTC. This sequence encodes CASSLLAVDDTFGYTF.

This chain joins TRBV3-1 and TRBJ1-4; TRBD1 aligns across 7 bases. V trimming: 2 bases; J trimming: 7 bases; junction bases outside the gene matches: 10. CDR1 LGHDT and CDR2 YNNKEL come from the germline V gene (reference sequence). The CDR3 runs 16 residues. The CDR3 is CASSQQPRGLAEKLFF. CDR3 DNA: TGTGCCAGCAGCCAACAACCTAGGGGGCTCGCTGAAAAACTGTTTTTT.